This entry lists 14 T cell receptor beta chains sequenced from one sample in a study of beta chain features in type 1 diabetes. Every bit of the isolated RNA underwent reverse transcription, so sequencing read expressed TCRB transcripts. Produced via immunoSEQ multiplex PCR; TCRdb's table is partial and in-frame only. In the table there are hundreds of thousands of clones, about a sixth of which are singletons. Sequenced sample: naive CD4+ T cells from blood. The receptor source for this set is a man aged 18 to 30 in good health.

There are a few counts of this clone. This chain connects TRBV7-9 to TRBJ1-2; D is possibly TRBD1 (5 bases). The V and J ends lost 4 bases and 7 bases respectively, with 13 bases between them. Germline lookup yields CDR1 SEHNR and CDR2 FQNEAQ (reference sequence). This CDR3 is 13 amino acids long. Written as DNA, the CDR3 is TGTGCCAGCAGCTCAGAGGCGCAGGGTGGCTACACCTTC. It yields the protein CASSSEAQGGYTF. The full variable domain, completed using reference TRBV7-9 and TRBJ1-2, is DTGVSQNPRHKITKRGQNVTFRCDPISEHNRLYWYRQTLGQGPEFLTYFQNEAQLEKSRLLSDRFSAERPKGSFSTLEIQRTEQGDSAMYLCASSSEAQGGYTFGSGTRLTVV.

DNA for the CDR3: TGTGCCAGCAGCCAAGATTTCGGCGAGCAGTACTTC. It translates to CASSQDFGEQYF. This sequence joins TRBV4-2 and TRBJ2-7; D not certain. This CDR3 has 12 amino acids. V gave up 0 bases and J gave up 6 bases, with 6 bases separating them. CDR1 is LGHNA, CDR2 YNFKEQ, per germline.

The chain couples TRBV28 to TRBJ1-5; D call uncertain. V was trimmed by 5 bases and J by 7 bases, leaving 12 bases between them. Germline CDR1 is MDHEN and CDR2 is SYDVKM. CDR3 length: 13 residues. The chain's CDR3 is CASSRFVDQPQHF. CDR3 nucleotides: TGTGCCAGCAGTCGCTTCGTGGACCAGCCCCAGCATTTT.

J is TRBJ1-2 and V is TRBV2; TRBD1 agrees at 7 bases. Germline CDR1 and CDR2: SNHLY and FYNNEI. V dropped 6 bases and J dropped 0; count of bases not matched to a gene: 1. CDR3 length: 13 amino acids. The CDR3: CASRGTANYGYTF. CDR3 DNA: TGTGCCAGCAGGGGGACAGCTAACTATGGCTACACCTTC.

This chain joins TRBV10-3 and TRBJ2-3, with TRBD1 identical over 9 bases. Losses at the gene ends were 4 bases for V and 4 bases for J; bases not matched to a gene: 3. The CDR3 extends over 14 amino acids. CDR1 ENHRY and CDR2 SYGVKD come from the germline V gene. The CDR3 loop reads CAISVTGGADTQYF. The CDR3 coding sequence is TGTGCCATCAGTGTGACAGGGGGAGCAGATACGCAGTATTTT.

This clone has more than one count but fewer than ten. Here the CDR3 DNA reads TGTGCCAGCAGCGTAGGGACGTTACCCTACGAGCAGTACTTC. Translating it yields CASSVGTLPYEQYF. V is TRBV9 and J is TRBJ2-7; D is unclear. V was cut by 0 bases and J by 2 bases, with 9 bases left in between. The germline V gene encodes CDR1 SGDLS and CDR2 YYNGEE. This CDR3 region has 14 residues.

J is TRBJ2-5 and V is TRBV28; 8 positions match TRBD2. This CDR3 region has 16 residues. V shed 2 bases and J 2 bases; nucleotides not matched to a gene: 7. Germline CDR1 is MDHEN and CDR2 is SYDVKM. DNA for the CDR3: TGTGCCAGCAGTTTAGCGGGGGGTAGGGGACAAGAGACCCAGTACTTC. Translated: CASSLAGGRGQETQYF.

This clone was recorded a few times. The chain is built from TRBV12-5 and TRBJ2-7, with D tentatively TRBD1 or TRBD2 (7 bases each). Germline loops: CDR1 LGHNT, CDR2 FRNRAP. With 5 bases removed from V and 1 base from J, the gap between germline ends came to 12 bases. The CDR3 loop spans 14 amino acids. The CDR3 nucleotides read TGTGCTAGTGGTCCAGCGGGACAGTCCTACGAGCAGTACTTC. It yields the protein CASGPAGQSYEQYF.

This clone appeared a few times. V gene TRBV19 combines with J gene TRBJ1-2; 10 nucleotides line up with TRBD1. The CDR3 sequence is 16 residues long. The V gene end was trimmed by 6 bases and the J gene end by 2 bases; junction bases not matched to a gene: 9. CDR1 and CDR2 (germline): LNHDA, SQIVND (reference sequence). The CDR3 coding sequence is TGTGCCAGTAGCCGGCCCTGGACAGGGGGGAACTATGGCTACACCTTC. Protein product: CASSRPWTGGNYGYTF.

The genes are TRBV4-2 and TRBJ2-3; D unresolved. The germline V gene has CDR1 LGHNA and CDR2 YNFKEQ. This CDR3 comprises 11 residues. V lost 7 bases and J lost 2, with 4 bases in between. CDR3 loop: CASTTTDTQYF. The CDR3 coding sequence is TGTGCCAGCACCACCACAGATACGCAGTATTTT.

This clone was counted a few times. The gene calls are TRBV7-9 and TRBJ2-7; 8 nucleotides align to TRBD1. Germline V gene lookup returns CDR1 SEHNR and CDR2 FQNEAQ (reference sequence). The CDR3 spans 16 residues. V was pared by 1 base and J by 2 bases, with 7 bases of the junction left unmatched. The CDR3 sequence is CASSLETWTGTYEQYF. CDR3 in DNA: TGTGCCAGCAGCTTAGAGACCTGGACAGGGACCTACGAGCAGTACTTC. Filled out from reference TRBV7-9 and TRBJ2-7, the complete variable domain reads DTGVSQNPRHKITKRGQNVTFRCDPISEHNRLYWYRQTLGQGPEFLTYFQNEAQLEKSRLLSDRFSAERPKGSFSTLEIQRTEQGDSAMYLCASSLETWTGTYEQYFGPGTRLTVT.

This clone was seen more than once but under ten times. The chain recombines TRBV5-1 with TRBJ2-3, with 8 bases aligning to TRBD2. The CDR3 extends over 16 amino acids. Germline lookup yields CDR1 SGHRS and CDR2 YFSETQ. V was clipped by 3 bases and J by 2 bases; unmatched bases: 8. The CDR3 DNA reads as TGCGCCAGCAGCTCGCTGACTAGCGCATACACAGATACGCAGTATTTT. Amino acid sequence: CASSSLTSAYTDTQYF.

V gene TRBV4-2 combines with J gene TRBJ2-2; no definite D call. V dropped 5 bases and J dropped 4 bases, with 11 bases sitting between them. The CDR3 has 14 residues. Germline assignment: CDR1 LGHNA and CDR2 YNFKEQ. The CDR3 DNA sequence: TGTGCCAGCAGCTCGGCTAGTTTCACCGGGGAGCTGTTTTTT. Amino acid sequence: CASSSASFTGELFF.

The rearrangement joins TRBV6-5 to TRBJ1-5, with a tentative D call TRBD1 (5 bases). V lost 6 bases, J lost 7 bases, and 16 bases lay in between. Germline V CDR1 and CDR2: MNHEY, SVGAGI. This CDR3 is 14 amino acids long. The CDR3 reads CASSQTASGQPQHF. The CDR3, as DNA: TGTGCCAGCAGCCAGACAGCGTCTGGGCAGCCCCAGCATTTT.